These 20 T cell receptor beta chains were sequenced from one sample in a study of T cell responses to AZD1222 COVID-19 vaccine. Generated by immunoSEQ multiplex PCR, the TCRdb table keeps only in-frame clones and is missing some. The sample includes 85,000 to 100,000 clones, 65% to 90% of them seen just once. The sample in question was peripheral blood, obtained on day 0 of AZD1222 vaccination. These receptors were collected from an adult in good health.

The chain recombines TRBV11-3 with TRBJ2-7; tentative D call: TRBD2 (6 bases). There are 13 residues in the CDR3. Germline V gene lookup returns CDR1 SGHNT and CDR2 YENEEA. V was trimmed by 5 bases and J by 4 bases, leaving 12 bases between them. CDR3 residues: CASSPSRGYEQYF. In DNA, the CDR3 is TGTGCCAGCAGCCCGTCGCGGGGTTACGAGCAGTACTTC.

The chain links TRBV5-7 to TRBJ2-7; 9 nucleotides agree with TRBD1. TRBV5-7 is sorted into the ORF group, with uncertain function. This CDR3 spans 15 amino acids. After removal of 2 bases from V and 5 bases from J, the junction contained 8 bases not matched to a gene. CDR3 protein: CASSLTGTGSHEQYF. CDR3 nucleotides: TGTGCCAGCAGCTTAACCGGGACAGGGTCCCACGAGCAGTACTTC.

The chain uses TRBV4-1 and TRBJ1-2; D call uncertain. V shed 4 bases and J shed 4 bases, with 16 bases lying between them. CDR3 length: 15 amino acids. CDR1 is MGHRA, CDR2 YSYEKL, per germline. This CDR3 reads CASSRGPISPYGYTF. CDR3 in DNA: TGCGCCAGCAGCCGAGGACCGATATCTCCCTATGGCTACACCTTC.

The chain links TRBV4-2 to TRBJ2-7; TRBD2 matches 9 bases. V gave up 0 bases and J gave up 0 bases; unmatched junction bases: 9. CDR1 is LGHNA, CDR2 YNFKEQ, per germline. This CDR3 is 18 amino acids long. The CDR3 DNA follows: TGTGCCAGCAGCCAAGAGGAGACTAGCGGCCACTACTCCTACGAGCAGTACTTC. Residues: CASSQEETSGHYSYEQYF.

As for this clone: Other nucleotide sequences in the sample specify the same CDR3. This chain joins TRBV5-1 and TRBJ1-5, with D unclear. V lost 2 bases and J 1 base, leaving 7 bases between the germline ends. Per the germline V gene, CDR1 is SGHRS and CDR2 is YFSETQ. This CDR3 is built from 14 residues. This CDR3 is CASSFGDSNQPQHF. CDR3 bases: TGCGCCAGCAGCTTTGGAGACAGCAATCAGCCCCAGCATTTT.

This clone was observed once. The gene calls are TRBV10-3 and TRBJ1-1; TRBD1 agrees at 10 bases. The CDR3 sequence is 15 residues long. The ends lost 0 bases at V and 14 bases at J; junction bases unmatched: 12. CDR1 and CDR2 from the germline V gene are ENHRY and SYGVKD. The CDR3 DNA follows: TGTGCCATCAGTGAGTCGTCGGGACAGGGGTCGAGACTCTTCTTT. It specifies CAISESSGQGSRLFF.

The chain combines TRBV2 with TRBJ2-7, with TRBD1 identical over 9 bases. The ends lost 6 bases at V and 1 base at J; junction bases unmatched: 7. The CDR3 is 15 residues long. Germline V CDR1 and CDR2: SNHLY, FYNNEI. CDR3: CASRQDRGSSYEQYF. Here the CDR3 DNA reads TGTGCCAGCAGGCAGGACAGGGGATCTTCCTACGAGCAGTACTTC.

The rearrangement links TRBV30 to TRBJ1-3, with D unresolved. CDR3 length: 13 residues. Trimming stripped 2 bases from V and 1 base from J, with 6 bases between. In germline, CDR1 is GTSNPN, CDR2 SVGIG (reference sequence). The CDR3 reads CAWSYQSGNTIYF. The DNA of the CDR3 is TGTGCCTGGAGTTATCAATCTGGAAACACCATATATTTT.

The chain joins TRBV3-1 (or the pseudogene TRBV3-2) to TRBJ1-6; TRBD1 is a possible D gene (5 bases). Trimming took 1 base from V and 7 from J, leaving 11 bases between them. The CDR3 has 15 residues. Germline V lookup: CDR1 LGHDT, CDR2 YNNKEL (reference sequence). The CDR3 DNA reads TGTGCCAGCAGCCAAGTAGGGACTCCAAATTCACCCCTCCACTTT. This gives the protein CASSQVGTPNSPLHF.

The J gene is TRBJ1-6, the V gene TRBV7-9; D remains unclear. The CDR3 is made up of 13 amino acids. V was pared by 4 bases and J by 8 bases, with 9 bases between. Per germline, CDR1 SEHNR and CDR2 FQNEAQ (reference sequence). The chain's CDR3 is CASSSYRDSPLHF. CDR3 bases: TGTGCCAGCAGCTCCTACCGGGATTCACCCCTCCACTTT.

This chain connects TRBV6-1 to TRBJ2-1, with D possibly being TRBD2 (6 bases). There are 17 residues in the CDR3. Germline V gene lookup returns CDR1 MNHNS and CDR2 SASEGT. Trimming pared 4 bases from V and 0 bases from J, leaving 16 bases between. The CDR3 DNA is TGTGCCAGCAGTGCTGGACTACTTCTTGACTCCTACAATGAGCAGTTCTTC. Translating it yields CASSAGLLLDSYNEQFF.

The V call is TRBV19, the J call TRBJ1-1; D is unresolved. With 1 base removed from V and 0 bases from J, the gap between germline ends came to 3 bases. There are 13 residues in the CDR3. Germline CDR1 is LNHDA and CDR2 is SQIVND (reference sequence). The chain's CDR3 is CASSIVLNTEAFF. CDR3 bases: TGTGCCAGTAGTATAGTCCTGAACACTGAAGCTTTCTTT.

The genes are TRBV11-2 and TRBJ2-1; D call uncertain. Germline assignment: CDR1 SGHAT and CDR2 FQNNGV. The CDR3 extends over 13 amino acids. V was clipped by 5 bases and J by 8 bases, with 13 bases between them. CDR3: CASSTGRGDEQFF. Written as DNA, the CDR3 is TGTGCCAGCAGCACCGGACGAGGCGATGAGCAGTTCTTC.

The sample holds one count of this clone. V is TRBV27 and J is TRBJ1-5, with 7 bases identical to TRBD1. The germline CDR1 and CDR2 sequences are MNHEY and SMNVEV (reference sequence). The CDR3 is made up of 15 amino acids. The V gene end was trimmed by 6 bases and the J gene end by 3 bases; junction bases not matched to a gene: 8. In DNA, the CDR3 is TGTGCCAGCAGCCTATGGGGGACAGACAATCAGCCCCAGCATTTT. It yields the protein CASSLWGTDNQPQHF.

The gene calls are TRBV5-1 and TRBJ1-1, with D unresolved. V was clipped by 5 bases and J by 0 bases, with 11 bases between them. The CDR3 is 14 residues long. Per the germline V gene, CDR1 is SGHRS and CDR2 is YFSETQ. For the CDR3, the DNA is TGCGCCAGCAGGGTACCCAGCCTGAACACTGAAGCTTTCTTT. It codes for CASRVPSLNTEAFF. Combining the CDR3 with reference TRBV5-1 and TRBJ1-1 gives the whole variable domain KAGVTQTPRYLIKTRGQQVTLSCSPISGHRSVSWYQQTPGQGLQFLFEYFSETQRNKGNFPGRFSGRQFSNSRSEMNVSTLELGDSALYLCASRVPSLNTEAFFGQGTRLTVV.

In DNA, the CDR3 is TGTGCCAGCAGCGGACTAGCGGGGCCGGGTGAGCAGTACTTC. It is translated as CASSGLAGPGEQYF. The rearrangement joins TRBV7-9 to TRBJ2-7, with TRBD2 matching over 12 bases. V shed 5 bases and J 7 bases; nucleotides not matched to a gene: 6. The CDR3 length is 14 residues. Germline loops: CDR1 SEHNR, CDR2 FQNEAQ (reference sequence).

This chain connects TRBV2 to TRBJ1-5; TRBD1 agrees at 8 bases. The germline gives CDR1 SNHLY, CDR2 FYNNEI. Germline trimming cut 8 bases from V and 7 bases from J; bases unmatched to any gene: 4. The CDR3 contains 12 residues. CDR3 in amino acids: CASGGQGQPQHF. The CDR3 region has the DNA TGTGCCAGCGGCGGACAGGGCCAGCCCCAGCATTTT.

This sequence joins TRBV27 and TRBJ2-1, with D unclear. Germline V gene sequence: CDR1 MNHEY, CDR2 SMNVEV (reference sequence). The CDR3 sequence is 17 residues long. V shed 8 bases and J shed 0 bases, with 20 bases lying between them. As DNA, the CDR3 is TGTGCCAGCGGACGTTGGGTGGCGACAAGCTCCTACAATGAGCAGTTCTTC. Translation gives CASGRWVATSSYNEQFF.

The V and J genes are TRBV19 and TRBJ1-4, with D tentatively TRBD1 (5 bases). CDR1 LNHDA and CDR2 SQIVND come from the germline V gene (reference sequence). Deletions cut 3 bases from V and 5 bases from J, with 16 bases between. The length of the CDR3 is 16 residues. The CDR3 is CASSMRFDRQNEKLFF. CDR3 sequence (DNA): TGTGCCAGTAGTATGAGGTTCGACAGACAAAATGAAAAACTGTTTTTT.

V is TRBV3-1 (or the pseudogene TRBV3-2) and J is TRBJ2-7; possible D gene TRBD2, 6 bases. Between the trimmed V and J ends, which lost 4 bases and 5 bases, there was a span of 18 bases. The germline V gene has CDR1 LGHDT and CDR2 YNNKEL (reference sequence). This CDR3 is built from 15 residues. The CDR3 sequence: CASSPPPVGRHEQYF. CDR3 coding DNA: TGTGCCAGCAGCCCGCCCCCGGTGGGGAGGCACGAGCAGTACTTC.